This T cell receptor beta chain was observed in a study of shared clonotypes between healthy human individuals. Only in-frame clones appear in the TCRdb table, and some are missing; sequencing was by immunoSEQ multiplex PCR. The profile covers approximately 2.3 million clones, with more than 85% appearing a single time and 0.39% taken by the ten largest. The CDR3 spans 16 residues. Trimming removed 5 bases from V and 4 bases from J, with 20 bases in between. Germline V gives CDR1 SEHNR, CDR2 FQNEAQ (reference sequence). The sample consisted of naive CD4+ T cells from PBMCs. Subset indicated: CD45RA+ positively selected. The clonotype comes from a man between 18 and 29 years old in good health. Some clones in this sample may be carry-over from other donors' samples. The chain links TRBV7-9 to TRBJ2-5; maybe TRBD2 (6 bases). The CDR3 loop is CASSSRDPPGGETQYF. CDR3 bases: TGTGCCAGCAGCAGCCGGGACCCACCCGGGGGAGAGACCCAGTACTTC.